What follows are 3 T cell receptor beta chains derived from one specimen sequenced in a study of T cell responses to AZD1222 COVID-19 vaccine. This table comes from immunoSEQ multiplex PCR, and its TCRdb copy is limited to in-frame clones, with some not included. The table records 120,000 or so clones, 92% of them present only once. The sample consisted of peripheral blood, taken on day 0 of AZD1222 vaccination. The receptors were sampled from an adult in good health.

This chain links TRBV1 with TRBJ1-4; the D call in the table, TRBD1, was not verified against the DNA. TRBV1 is a pseudogene. CDR3 length equals 15 residues. The CDR3 sequence: CTSSPAQGKNEKLFF. The DNA of the CDR3 is TGCACCAGCAGCCCCGCCCAGGGGAAGAATGAAAAACTGTTTTTT.

The rearrangement joins TRBV6-5 to TRBJ1-5; tentatively, D is TRBD1 (6 bases). CDR3 size: 15 residues. Germline V gives CDR1 MNHEY, CDR2 SVGAGI. V was cut by 6 bases and J by 2 bases, with 14 bases left in between. CDR3 coding DNA: TGTGCCAGCAGATACGACAGGTATGGCAATCAGCCCCAGCATTTT. Amino acid sequence: CASRYDRYGNQPQHF.

V usage is TRBV5-1 and J usage is TRBJ2-5; possible D gene TRBD1, 6 bases. This CDR3 is built from 14 residues. The V and J ends lost 2 bases and 2 bases respectively, with 10 bases between them. From germline, CDR1 is SGHRS and CDR2 YFSETQ. CDR3 residues: CASSLGGKQETQYF. CDR3 DNA: TGCGCCAGCAGCTTAGGGGGTAAACAAGAGACCCAGTACTTC.